These 27 T cell receptor beta chains originate from one sample sequenced in a study of cytomegalovirus exposure and HLA in healthy donors. The PCR ran on 60 Vbeta and 13 Jbeta primers. The data were produced by immunoSEQ multiplex PCR, yet TCRdb's version contains in-frame clones alone and is incomplete. The table records about 190,000 clones, about 83% of them present only once. Sequencing was carried out using PBMCs. Receptors originate from a man aged 40-55 years in good health and CMV-seropositive.

This clone appeared a few times. This CDR3 reads CASSGGLRDRRILGYGYTF. In DNA, the CDR3 is TGTGCCAGCAGCGGGGGCCTCCGGGACAGGAGGATCCTTGGCTATGGCTACACCTTC. The chain is built from TRBV9 and TRBJ1-2, with TRBD1 matching over 8 bases. The CDR3 has 19 residues. V shed 3 bases and J 4 bases; nucleotides not matched to a gene: 20. Germline lookup yields CDR1 SGDLS and CDR2 YYNGEE.

V gene TRBV18 combines with J gene TRBJ1-5; D uncertain. Trimming shortened V by 3 bases and J by 3 bases, and 6 bases separated the two germline ends. The CDR3 extends over 13 amino acids. CDR1 and CDR2 (germline): KGHSH, LQKENI. CDR3 coding DNA: TGTGCCAGCTCACCGGAGTCCAATCAGCCCCAGCATTTT. Its translation: CASSPESNQPQHF.

The chain links TRBV2 to TRBJ1-5; no firm D call. Germline assignment: CDR1 SNHLY and CDR2 FYNNEI. This CDR3 region has 14 residues. V shed 1 base and J shed 0 bases, with 4 bases lying between them. In nucleotides, the CDR3 is TGTGCCAGCAGTGAAGGGGCTAGCAATCAGCCCCAGCATTTT. Translation gives CASSEGASNQPQHF.

This clone has a single count. The rearrangement links TRBV6-5 to TRBJ2-7; TRBD1 aligns across 9 bases. From germline, CDR1 is MNHEY and CDR2 SVGAGI. V dropped 0 bases and J dropped 1; count of bases not matched to a gene: 4. CDR3 length: 16 amino acids. The CDR3 reads CASSYSTGQGSYEQYF. CDR3 in DNA: TGTGCCAGCAGTTACTCGACCGGACAGGGGTCCTACGAGCAGTACTTC.

The gene calls are TRBV10-2 and TRBJ2-7; 12 nucleotides agree with TRBD2. The length of the CDR3 is 17 residues. The V segment lost 5 bases and the J segment 5 bases; nucleotides outside the gene matches: 13. Per germline, CDR1 WSHSY and CDR2 SAAADI. The CDR3 DNA sequence: TGCGCCAGCAGTATACATCCGTTGACTAGCGGGGGCCACGAGCAGTACTTC. This sequence encodes CASSIHPLTSGGHEQYF.

This rearrangement joins TRBV6-1 to TRBJ1-2; 8 positions match TRBD1. V shed 3 bases, J shed 4 bases, and the junction held 4 bases outside the gene matches. The CDR3 runs to 14 residues. The germline V gene encodes CDR1 MNHNS and CDR2 SASEGT. CDR3 in amino acids: CASSDRGRGYGYTF. In DNA form, the CDR3 reads TGTGCCAGCAGTGACAGGGGGCGAGGCTATGGCTACACCTTC.

This clone was counted once. The chain has TRBV18 and TRBJ2-3; the D gene is possibly TRBD1 (5 bases). Germline V gene sequence: CDR1 KGHSH, CDR2 LQKENI. V was pared by 6 bases and J by 3 bases, with 19 bases between. CDR3 length: 16 residues. DNA for the CDR3: TGTGCCAGCTCCCCGGACACCTCCGCTCGGACAGATACGCAGTATTTT. Translating gives CASSPDTSARTDTQYF.

The chain joins TRBV28 to TRBJ2-7; TRBD2 is a possible D gene (6 bases). The CDR3 totals 15 residues. The germline CDR1 and CDR2 sequences are MDHEN and SYDVKM. V gave up 5 bases and J gave up 1 base, with 15 bases separating them. CDR3 nucleotide sequence: TGTGCCAGCAGTCCCTGGGGTAGCGGATCCTACGAGCAGTACTTC. Protein sequence: CASSPWGSGSYEQYF.

The rearrangement joins TRBV5-1 to TRBJ2-2, with a tentative D call TRBD1 (6 bases). V was clipped by 4 bases and J by 1 base, with 8 bases between them. Germline V CDR1 and CDR2: SGHRS, YFSETQ. The CDR3 is 14 residues long. The CDR3 DNA reads TGCGCCAGCAGCACGGGACAGAACACCGGGGAGCTGTTTTTT. It yields the protein CASSTGQNTGELFF.

The gene calls are TRBV9 and TRBJ2-1; TRBD2 matches 7 bases. With 2 bases clipped from V and 4 bases from J, the junction kept 9 bases outside the gene matches. Per germline, CDR1 SGDLS and CDR2 YYNGEE. The CDR3 length is 16 residues. The CDR3, as DNA: TGTGCCAGCAGCGTCCCCAGCGGGGCGGGGTACAATGAGCAGTTCTTC. Amino acid sequence: CASSVPSGAGYNEQFF.

This clone was seen only a few times. The V call is TRBV2, the J call TRBJ1-2, with 10 bases fitting TRBD1. Trimming at V came to 6 bases and at J to 4 bases, leaving 5 bases not matched to a gene. Germline CDR1 and CDR2: SNHLY and FYNNEI. The CDR3 is made up of 14 amino acids. The CDR3 nucleotides read TGTGCCAGCAGAGACCGGACAGGGGGCTATGGCTACACCTTC. It codes for CASRDRTGGYGYTF. Variable domain in full (rest from reference TRBV2 and TRBJ1-2): EPEVTQTPSHQVTQMGQEVILRCVPISNHLYFYWYRQILGQKVEFLVSFYNNEISEKSEIFDDQFSVERPDGSNFTLKIRSTKLEDSAMYFCASRDRTGGYGYTFGSGTRLTVV.

This clone has just a few counts. The V and J genes are TRBV27 and TRBJ2-7, with 9 bases aligning to TRBD2. This CDR3 is built from 15 residues. The V segment lost 1 base and the J segment 2 bases; nucleotides outside the gene matches: 3. Looked up from germline, CDR1 is MNHEY and CDR2 is SMNVEV (reference sequence). The CDR3 protein is CASSLWLAGPYEQYF. CDR3 in DNA: TGTGCCAGCAGTTTATGGCTAGCGGGACCCTACGAGCAGTACTTC.

The rearrangement joins TRBV7-8 to TRBJ2-1, with 10 bases aligning to TRBD2. V lost 1 base and J lost 14; bases outside the gene matches: 5. The germline V gene encodes CDR1 SGHVS and CDR2 FQNEAQ. The CDR3 is 13 residues long. Here the CDR3 reads CASSLELAGIEFF. The CDR3 DNA is TGTGCCAGCAGCTTAGAACTAGCGGGAATTGAGTTCTTC.

This rearrangement joins TRBV6-5 to TRBJ1-2; TRBD1 agrees at 10 bases. V lost 8 bases, J lost 4 bases, and 4 bases stayed unmatched. The CDR3 spans 13 residues. CDR1 and CDR2 (germline): MNHEY, SVGAGI. The CDR3 DNA follows: TGTGCCAGCCGGACAGGGGGGGTCTATGGCTACACCTTC. Translation gives CASRTGGVYGYTF.

The chain combines TRBV5-6 with TRBJ2-5, with D hard to call. The V end lost 0 bases, the J end lost 7 bases, and 4 bases lay between the germline ends. Germline values: CDR1 SGHDT, CDR2 YYEEEE. The CDR3 is 11 amino acids. DNA of the CDR3: TGTGCCAGCAGCTTGGGCGGGACCCAGTACTTC. Protein: CASSLGGTQYF.

This clone has just a few counts. Other nucleotide sequences from this sample produce the same CDR3. The chain carries TRBV18 and TRBJ1-2; D gene uncertain. CDR1 is KGHSH, CDR2 LQKENI, per germline. This CDR3 is built from 14 residues. V lost 0 bases and J 5 bases, leaving 10 bases between the germline ends. CDR3 bases: TGTGCCAGCTCACCACCGACGGAGTCATATGGCTACACCTTC. It is translated as CASSPPTESYGYTF.

The chain couples TRBV2 to TRBJ2-5; possibly TRBD2 for D (6 bases). The DNA end is a closer match to TRBJ2-7, so the J assignment may be wrong. The CDR3 has 13 residues. In germline, CDR1 is SNHLY, CDR2 FYNNEI. This CDR3 is CASSYRGSHEQYF. Here the CDR3 DNA reads TGTGCCAGCAGCTACCGGGGGAGCCACGAGCAGTACTTC.

V is TRBV19 and J is TRBJ2-1, with 7 bases that match TRBD2. Germline CDR1 LNHDA, CDR2 SQIVND (reference sequence). V gave up 2 bases and J gave up 15 bases; unmatched junction bases: 4. The CDR3 is 11 amino acids. CDR3 in DNA: TGTGCCAGTAGTATATGGCGGGAGTGGTTCTTC. Encoded protein: CASSIWREWFF.

The chain links TRBV5-1 to TRBJ2-7; D not resolved. The CDR3 is 13 residues long. The V gene lost 0 bases and the J gene lost 4 bases, with 8 bases spanning the gap. Germline V gene lookup returns CDR1 SGHRS and CDR2 YFSETQ. The CDR3 sequence is CASSLASGYEQYF. CDR3 bases: TGCGCCAGCAGCTTGGCCTCAGGTTACGAGCAGTACTTC.

This clone came up a few times. The chain links TRBV7-3 to TRBJ2-3; 11 nucleotides match TRBD2. Trimming took 5 bases from V and 5 from J; bases not matched to a gene: 15. The length of the CDR3 is 18 residues. CDR1 is SGHTA and CDR2 is FQGTGA in the germline V gene. CDR3: CASSHITTSGSGGDTQYF. The CDR3 DNA sequence: TGTGCCAGCAGCCATATTACTACTAGCGGGAGTGGGGGAGATACGCAGTATTTT.

J is TRBJ2-3 and V is TRBV19, with TRBD2 matching over 7 bases. CDR1 and CDR2 (germline): LNHDA, SQIVND (reference sequence). Germline trimming cut 6 bases from V and 0 bases from J; bases unmatched to any gene: 3. This CDR3 is 14 amino acids long. Here the CDR3 DNA reads TGTGCCAGTAGGCGGGAGATCAGCACAGATACGCAGTATTTT. It codes for CASRREISTDTQYF. The complete variable domain, with remaining parts taken from reference TRBV19 and TRBJ2-3, reads DGGITQSPKYLFRKEGQNVTLSCEQNLNHDAMYWYRQDPGQGLRLIYYSQIVNDFQKGDIAEGYSVSREKKESFPLTVTSAQKNPTAFYLCASRREISTDTQYFGPGTRLTVL.

The V call is TRBV6-5, the J call TRBJ2-7; D is unclear. Deletions cut 2 bases from V and 3 bases from J, with 11 bases between. This CDR3 spans 14 amino acids. Germline values: CDR1 MNHEY, CDR2 SVGAGI. The CDR3 sequence: CASSYSSPGYEQYF. Here the CDR3 DNA reads TGTGCCAGCAGTTACAGTTCTCCCGGCTACGAGCAGTACTTC.

This chain connects TRBV27 to TRBJ2-6; D is possibly TRBD1 (5 bases). Germline CDR1 MNHEY, CDR2 SMNVEV (reference sequence). The V and J ends lost 5 bases and 0 bases respectively, with 11 bases between them. This CDR3 is built from 16 residues. In DNA, the CDR3 is TGTGCCAGCAGTACCACGACAGCCTCTGGGGCCAACGTCCTGACTTTC. It is translated as CASSTTTASGANVLTF.

This sequence joins TRBV25-1 and TRBJ2-7; TRBD2 matches at 13 bases. Germline assignment: CDR1 MGHDK and CDR2 SYGVNS. The CDR3 is 15 residues long. J lost 5 bases, V lost 3 bases, and 4 bases had no gene match. CDR3 nucleotides: TGTGCCAGCAGTGACCTTACTAGCGGGAGGGACGAGCAGTACTTC. It is translated as CASSDLTSGRDEQYF.

The chain carries TRBV9 and TRBJ2-3; the match to TRBD2 covers 7 bases. Trimming removed 0 bases from V and 6 bases from J; junction bases left unmatched: 10. The CDR3 is 16 residues long. Germline CDR1 reads SGDLS; CDR2 reads YYNGEE. This CDR3 is CASSVGGGGPMDTQYF. In DNA form, the CDR3 reads TGTGCCAGCAGCGTAGGGGGGGGAGGGCCGATGGATACGCAGTATTTT.

The J gene is TRBJ1-1, the V gene TRBV5-1; 10 positions match TRBD1. This CDR3 region has 13 residues. From germline, CDR1 is SGHRS and CDR2 YFSETQ. The J segment lost 10 bases and the V segment lost 4 bases, leaving 7 bases of the junction unmatched. CDR3 region: CASSEGQGSGAFF. The CDR3 nucleotides are TGCGCCAGCAGCGAGGGACAGGGGAGTGGAGCTTTCTTT.

The chain joins TRBV14 to TRBJ2-1; 9 bases map to TRBD2. Germline loops: CDR1 SGHDN, CDR2 FVKESK. The CDR3 loop spans 16 amino acids. After removal of 4 bases from V and 9 bases from J, the junction contained 13 bases not matched to a gene. The CDR3 loop reads CASSRGGSGSNSEQFF. The CDR3 DNA reads TGTGCCAGCAGCCGGGGAGGTAGCGGGAGTAATTCTGAGCAGTTCTTC.